These 26 T cell receptor beta chains were sequenced from one sample in a study of spatial heterogeneity in lung cancer. TCRdb reprocessed the 5' RACE reads with MiXCR, giving one entry per CDR3 protein. Of about 75,000 distinct CDR3 sequences in the sample, less than 15% were seen once. Documented time point: sample taken at primary tumor resection. Whole RNA obtained from tumor, nontumor lung or frozen PBMC underwent sequencing without sorting. This specimen consisted of PBMCs, obtained at surgery. These receptors were obtained from a male donor with early-stage non-small cell lung cancer.

CDR3 region: CASSTNYGYTF. The CDR3 nucleotides are TGTGCCAGCAGCACTAACTATGGCTACACCTTC. The chain carries TRBV3-1 and TRBJ1-2; D gene ambiguous. The germline V gene encodes CDR1 LGHDT and CDR2 YNNKEL (reference sequence). V gave up 5 bases and J gave up 0 bases, with 1 base separating them. This CDR3 spans 11 amino acids.

CDR3 coding DNA: TGTGCCAGCAGCTTAAGTTATAATTCACCCCTCCACTTT. This sequence encodes CASSLSYNSPLHF. The chain is built from TRBV7-2 and TRBJ1-6; D unclear. The CDR3 is 13 amino acids. CDR1 is SGHTA, CDR2 FQGNSA, per germline. V was shortened by 2 bases and J by 4 bases, with 3 bases between the two germline ends.

This clonotype turned up a few times. The CDR3 here is CATRDRDEKLFF. CDR3 DNA sequence: TGTGCCACCCGGGACAGGGATGAAAAACTGTTTTTT. V usage is TRBV24-1 and J usage is TRBJ1-4; 9 bases match TRBD1. Per the germline V gene, CDR1 is KGHDR and CDR2 is SFDVKD. With V trimmed by 9 bases and J by 6 bases, 1 base remained unmatched. This CDR3 contains 12 residues.

This clonotype has only a few counts. The chain joins TRBV7-8 to TRBJ1-5; D unresolved. This CDR3 has 12 amino acids. V lost 4 bases and J 7 bases, leaving 8 bases between the germline ends. The germline V gene has CDR1 SGHVS and CDR2 FQNEAQ. The CDR3 loop reads CASSSYGQPQHF. In nucleotides, the CDR3 is TGTGCCAGCAGCTCTTATGGGCAGCCCCAGCATTTT.

This clonotype was counted a few times. This chain connects TRBV20-1 to TRBJ2-1; TRBD2 agrees at 10 bases. J gave up 6 bases and V 0 bases, and 14 bases lay outside the gene matches. The CDR3 contains 18 residues. The V gene's germline CDR1 is DFQATT and CDR2 SNEGSKA (reference sequence). The CDR3 bases are TGCAGTGCTAGAGATCCTAGAACTAGCGGGATCAAGATCAATGAGCAGTTCTTC. Its translation: CSARDPRTSGIKINEQFF.

This clonotype has a count of ten or more. The chain couples TRBV29-1 to TRBJ2-1; 13 nucleotides align to TRBD2. CDR3 length: 13 residues. Germline V gene lookup returns CDR1 SQVTM and CDR2 ANQGSEA. The J segment lost 9 bases and the V segment lost 7 bases, leaving 6 bases of the junction unmatched. The CDR3 loop reads CSAGLAGDSEQFF. The CDR3 coding sequence is TGCAGCGCAGGACTAGCGGGAGACAGTGAGCAGTTCTTC.

This chain links TRBV29-1 with TRBJ2-1, with TRBD1 matching 10 bases. Unmatched junction bases numbered 10, after V lost 7 bases and J lost 4 bases. The germline V gene has CDR1 SQVTM and CDR2 ANQGSEA. The CDR3 loop spans 15 amino acids. The CDR3 loop reads CSALSRTGGYNEQFF. CDR3 DNA sequence: TGCAGCGCCCTATCGAGGACAGGGGGGTACAATGAGCAGTTCTTC.

The chain carries TRBV25-1 and TRBJ1-3; tentative D call: TRBD1 (5 bases). The CDR3 has 15 residues. With 1 base removed from V and 0 bases from J, the gap between germline ends came to 7 bases. The germline CDR1 and CDR2 sequences are MGHDK and SYGVNS. Written as DNA, the CDR3 is TGTGCCAGCAGTGAATCCGGGGGCTCTGGAAACACCATATATTTT. As protein: CASSESGGSGNTIYF.

This clonotype was counted ten times or more. The V call is TRBV4-1, the J call TRBJ2-1; TRBD2 aligns across 13 bases. The V segment lost 4 bases and the J segment 7 bases; nucleotides outside the gene matches: 7. Germline lookup yields CDR1 MGHRA and CDR2 YSYEKL. This CDR3 has 16 amino acids. The CDR3 coding sequence is TGCGCCAGCAGCCCGACTAGCGGGAGGATTAAGAATGAGCAGTTCTTC. This codes for CASSPTSGRIKNEQFF.

This clonotype turned up a few times. This chain's CDR3 is CASSVVPGEGETQYF. CDR3 DNA sequence: TGTGCCAGCAGCGTAGTCCCGGGGGAGGGGGAGACCCAGTACTTC. The chain recombines TRBV9 with TRBJ2-5; the match to TRBD2 covers 7 bases. Germline CDR1 SGDLS, CDR2 YYNGEE. The junction had 7 bases not matched to a gene; V was cut back by 0 bases and J by 5 bases. The CDR3 length is 15 residues.

The rearrangement uses TRBV6-6 and TRBJ1-1, with D unresolved. The V and J ends lost 6 bases and 0 bases respectively, with 8 bases between them. Germline V gives CDR1 MNHNY, CDR2 SVGAGI (reference sequence). The CDR3 is made up of 13 amino acids. CDR3 sequence: CASSYALNTEAFF. The CDR3 nucleotides read TGTGCCAGCAGCTACGCCCTGAACACTGAAGCTTTCTTT.

This clonotype appeared a few times. CDR3 amino acids: CASSLGGNSEQFF. CDR3 DNA sequence: TGTGCCAGCAGCTTAGGTGGCAACAGTGAGCAGTTCTTC. The rearrangement uses TRBV7-2 and TRBJ2-1; D gene ambiguous. This CDR3 contains 13 residues. V lost 1 base to trimming and J lost 9 bases, with 10 bases between them. Germline values: CDR1 SGHTA, CDR2 FQGNSA. Combining the CDR3 with reference TRBV7-2 and TRBJ2-1 gives the whole variable domain GAGVSQSPSNKVTEKGKDVELRCDPISGHTALYWYRQSLGQGLEFLIYFQGNSAPDKSGLPSDRFSAERTGGSVSTLTIQRTQQEDSAVYLCASSLGGNSEQFFGPGTRLTVL.

DNA for the CDR3: TGTGCCAGCAGCTTAGGAGGCCCTCAAGAGACCCAGTACTTC. This gives the protein CASSLGGPQETQYF. V is TRBV11-3 and J is TRBJ2-5; D is ambiguous. The CDR3 has 14 amino acids. The ends were cut back, 1 base at V and 2 bases at J, with 8 bases in the middle. The germline V gene has CDR1 SGHNT and CDR2 YENEEA.

In this sample, this clonotype turned up many times. J is TRBJ2-7 and V is TRBV18; 9 nucleotides agree with TRBD1. CDR3 size: 17 residues. V lost 3 bases to trimming and J lost 6 bases; unmatched junction nucleotides: 15. Germline-derived CDR1 and CDR2 are KGHSH and LQKENI. Written as DNA, the CDR3 is TGTGCCAGCTCACCCGGGACAGGGCTTCTCGGCGGGGGCGAGCAGTACTTC. Amino acid sequence: CASSPGTGLLGGGEQYF. Using reference TRBV18 and TRBJ2-7 for the parts outside the CDR3, the full variable domain is NAGVMQNPRHLVRRRGQEARLRCSPMKGHSHVYWYRQLPEEGLKFMVYLQKENIIDESGMPKERFSAEFPKEGPSILRIQQVVRGDSAAYFCASSPGTGLLGGGEQYFGPGTRLTVT.

In this sample, this clonotype turned up many times. CDR3 in DNA: TGCAGCGTCAGCGTCACCTCTGGGACTAATGAAAAACTGTTTTTT. It codes for CSVSVTSGTNEKLFF. The V and J genes are TRBV29-1 and TRBJ1-4; D is ambiguous. V was trimmed by 6 bases and J by 2 bases, leaving 16 bases between them. The CDR3 extends over 15 amino acids. Germline CDR1 reads SQVTM; CDR2 reads ANQGSEA. The full variable domain, with the rest looked up from reference TRBV29-1 and TRBJ1-4, is SAVISQKPSRDICQRGTSLTIQCQVDSQVTMMFWYRQQPGQSLTLIATANQGSEATYESGFVIDKFPISRPNLTFSTLTVSNMSPEDSSIYLCSVSVTSGTNEKLFFGSGTQLSVL.

This clonotype was picked up many times. The J gene is TRBJ1-1, the V gene TRBV5-1; unclear D gene. Between the trimmed V and J ends, which lost 0 bases and 4 bases, there was a span of 7 bases. Germline CDR1 SGHRS, CDR2 YFSETQ. The CDR3 is 13 amino acids. In DNA, the CDR3 is TGCGCCAGCAGCTTGGGCGGAAGCACTGAAGCTTTCTTT. Amino acid sequence: CASSLGGSTEAFF. Together with reference TRBV5-1 and TRBJ1-1, the CDR3 gives the full variable domain: KAGVTQTPRYLIKTRGQQVTLSCSPISGHRSVSWYQQTPGQGLQFLFEYFSETQRNKGNFPGRFSGRQFSNSRSEMNVSTLELGDSALYLCASSLGGSTEAFFGQGTRLTVV.

This clonotype was counted a few times. The rearrangement joins TRBV18 to TRBJ1-1; tentatively, D is TRBD1 (6 bases). Trimming left V 4 bases short and J 0 bases short, with 12 bases between. From germline, CDR1 is KGHSH and CDR2 LQKENI. This CDR3 comprises 15 residues. In DNA, the CDR3 is TGTGCCAGCTCACTCCACAGGGAACTGAACACTGAAGCTTTCTTT. This codes for CASSLHRELNTEAFF.

This clonotype showed up just a few times. CDR3 amino acids: CASSQDSGELFF. The CDR3 region has the DNA TGTGCCAGCAGCCAAGACTCCGGGGAGCTGTTTTTT. The rearrangement joins TRBV4-2 to TRBJ2-2; D gene ambiguous. This CDR3 has 12 residues. The germline V gene has CDR1 LGHNA and CDR2 YNFKEQ. V lost 0 bases and J lost 6, with 2 bases in between.

This clonotype was picked up a small number of times. The rearrangement uses TRBV20-1 and TRBJ2-5; D might be TRBD2 (5 bases). V lost 7 bases, J lost 5 bases, and 14 bases lay in between. Germline V lookup: CDR1 DFQATT, CDR2 SNEGSKA (reference sequence). The CDR3 sequence is 12 residues long. CDR3 bases: TGCAGTGGCTCGGACCAGCGGGAGACCCAGTACTTC. This translates into CSGSDQRETQYF.

The rearrangement uses TRBV7-2 and TRBJ1-1; D is unclear. Trimming took off 1 base at V and 2 bases at J, with 5 bases between the two ends. Germline V gene sequence: CDR1 SGHTA, CDR2 FQGNSA. The CDR3 has 13 residues. DNA for the CDR3: TGTGCCAGCAGCTTAGGACATAACACTGAAGCTTTCTTT. It specifies CASSLGHNTEAFF.

The rearrangement links TRBV12-3 or TRBV12-4 to TRBJ2-1; no clear D. The CDR3 sequence is 14 residues long. The V and J ends lost 8 bases and 6 bases respectively, with 17 bases between them. The chain's CDR3 is CASASFTRVNEQFF. CDR3 in DNA: TGTGCCAGCGCCTCCTTCACAAGGGTCAATGAGCAGTTCTTC.

This clonotype came up a few times. The V gene is TRBV29-1, the J gene TRBJ2-1, with 13 nucleotides matching TRBD2. The CDR3 loop spans 14 amino acids. V dropped 4 bases and J dropped 7; count of bases not matched to a gene: 4. CDR1 is SQVTM and CDR2 is ANQGSEA in the germline V gene. CDR3 amino acids: CSVALAGGENEQFF. The CDR3 DNA reads as TGCAGCGTTGCACTAGCGGGAGGGGAGAATGAGCAGTTCTTC.

Many counts were recorded for this clonotype. The chain joins TRBV29-1 to TRBJ1-1, with D perhaps matching TRBD1 (5 bases). Trimming pared 4 bases from V and 4 bases from J, leaving 10 bases between. The germline gives CDR1 SQVTM, CDR2 ANQGSEA. There are 12 residues in the CDR3. CDR3 residues: CSVAGVSTEAFF. The CDR3 DNA is TGCAGCGTTGCGGGGGTAAGCACTGAAGCTTTCTTT.

Ten or more counts support this clonotype. The chain carries TRBV27 and TRBJ2-1; weak D call: TRBD1 (5 bases). Germline V CDR1 and CDR2: MNHEY, SMNVEV (reference sequence). Trimming cost V 3 bases and J 6 bases, with 9 bases left between them. This CDR3 contains 13 residues. CDR3 sequence (DNA): TGTGCCAGCAGTTTGGGTAGGGGCAATGAGCAGTTCTTC. The encoded protein is CASSLGRGNEQFF.

This clonotype was detected a few times. The J gene is TRBJ1-2, the V gene TRBV20-1; tentatively, D is TRBD1 (5 bases). Germline-derived CDR1 and CDR2 are DFQATT and SNEGSKA (reference sequence). The germline V and J ends were trimmed by 7 bases and 8 bases, with 8 bases remaining between them. CDR3 length: 9 amino acids. The CDR3 DNA sequence: TGCAGTGTACAGGAAGGCTACACCTTC. Protein product: CSVQEGYTF.

J is TRBJ1-5 and V is TRBV27; 7 bases are shared with TRBD1. Germline V CDR1 and CDR2: MNHEY, SMNVEV (reference sequence). The CDR3 has 13 amino acids. V shed 1 base and J 7 bases; nucleotides not matched to a gene: 1. CDR3 residues: CASSLLGGQPQHF. The CDR3 DNA reads as TGTGCCAGCAGTTTATTAGGGGGCCAGCCCCAGCATTTT.